This T cell receptor beta chain was sequenced for a study of CD8 T cells in Susac syndrome (dated 2019 in TCRdb). Describing the broader study: Whether CD8+ T cell activation and differentiation in Susac syndrome was antigen driven was tested using repertoire sequencing. Clonality of the CD8+ T cell repertoire was compared between more than 9 healthy donors, about 14 Susac syndrome patients and under 19 multiple sclerosis patients. Broader findings and caveats from the paper: The number of individuals in the TCR sequencing and HLA analysis was acknowledged as relatively small.

This clonotype came up once. What this receptor recognizes is not known. The sample holds no much larger clone one base away, and base qualities are not on file. Single-read evidence is weak. High-throughput TCR beta sequencing profiled peripheral blood CD8+ and CD4+ T cells from healthy donors, Susac syndrome patients and multiple sclerosis patients. Treatment-naive patients with stable or active relapsing-remitting disease fulfilling revised McDonald criteria were used as multiple sclerosis controls. Bulk CD8+ and CD4+ T cells were purified magnetically by negative isolation, whereas CD8+ TEMRA cells were enriched by FACS. Blood was collected in EDTA tubes and processed within 24 hours, with PBMCs isolated through density gradient centrifugation. PBMCs destined for TCR sequencing were cryopreserved in liquid nitrogen and later thawed in a 37 °C water bath. A purity of at least 90% was achieved for sorted or isolated CD4+, CD8+ and CD8+ TEMRA cells.

CDR1 MNHEY and CDR2 SMNVEV were looked up in the germline V gene (reference sequence). Including cysteine and phenylalanine, the CDR3 has 13 amino acids. Of the read, only the CDR3 DNA is kept; its 39 bases are in frame from base 1. V drops 8 bases and J drops 4 bases, leaving 12 bases in between. RNA was extracted with the RNeasy kit and roughly 0.45 to 1 ug was reverse transcribed using random hexamers. The immunoSEQ multiplex PCR assay, covering 54 Vbeta and 13 Jbeta segments, was used to amplify TCR beta CDR3 regions. PCR amplification bias was corrected by using a synthetic template baseline for primer optimization and computational correction. The paper's processing steps were these. Reads were annotated to V, D and J genes per IMGT and analyzed with immunoSEQ Analyzer, keeping only productive sequences. Clonality was computed as one minus Shannon entropy normalized by log2 of the number of productive unique sequences. For each patient and control, public and private clones were evaluated within the 100 most prevalent clones. Susac-specific clones were defined as absent from healthy and MS cohorts, over a thousand published viral clones and other ImmuneACCESS disease sequences. TCRdb trimmed the raw reads at Q25, called clones with MiXCR and kept productive beta chains. Identical CDR3 protein sequences are pooled into one entry, listed with their most common genes and DNA. TCRdb's processing, not the authors' own work, is the source of the V and J calls. The sample table records about 76,000 distinct CDR3 sequences; roughly 91% of these occur just once. Clones ranked in the top ten supply 0.5% to 0.6% of the sample.

The sequence came from a human donor with multiple sclerosis. Source material: CD8+ T cells from PBMCs. This receptor chain uses TRBV27 and TRBJ1-5; TRBD1 is a weak D gene call, 5 bases matching. The CDR3 sequence is CASSPRGNQPQHF. Here is the DNA: TGTGCCAGCTCGCCGCGGGGGAATCAGCCCCAGCATTTT.